The rows below give T cell receptor beta chains drawn from one sample of a study of cytomegalovirus exposure and HLA in healthy donors. Assay: immunoSEQ multiplex PCR; the TCRdb copy retains only in-frame clones and omits some. The table shows around 110,000 clones, with 77% occurring only once. The sequenced sample consisted of PBMCs. Source of these receptors: a male donor in good health and CMV-seronegative. Each CDR3 is given with its conserved first and last residue. Fields, in order: clone size, J gene, V gene, D gene, CDR3 protein, CDR3 DNA. The D gene is left open where the match is weak. Only part of the rows carry a size: once, few, many, or a class if the clone is expanded.

-	TRBJ1-2	TRBV13	TRBD1	CASSGTANYGYTF	TGTGCCAGCAGCGGGACAGCTAACTATGGCTACACCTTC
-	TRBJ2-7	TRBV5-1	TRBD1	CASSPVAGQGAHEQYF	TGCGCCAGCAGCCCGGTCGCGGGACAGGGGGCCCACGAGCAGTACTTC
-	TRBJ2-3	TRBV4-1	TRBD2	CASSLIAGGWADTQYF	TGCGCCAGCAGCCTAATAGCGGGAGGGTGGGCAGATACGCAGTATTTT
once	TRBJ2-3	TRBV30	TRBD2	CASQAGADTQYF	TGTGCCTCACAAGCGGGAGCGGATACGCAGTATTTT
-	TRBJ2-1	TRBV27	TRBD2	CASSLSRLAGGDEQFF	TGTGCCAGCAGTTTATCCCGACTAGCGGGAGGCGATGAGCAGTTCTTC
-	TRBJ1-5	TRBV5-5	TRBD1	CASSLQGRLNQPQHF	TGTGCCAGCAGCTTACAGGGGCGCCTCAATCAGCCCCAGCATTTT
few	TRBJ1-1	TRBV4-1	-	CASSQIGKGIGEAFF	TGCGCCAGCAGCCAAATCGGGAAGGGAATAGGTGAAGCTTTCTTT
-	TRBJ2-3	TRBV27	TRBD2	CASSLGGRGTDTQYF	TGTGCCAGCAGTTTGGGTGGGAGGGGCACAGATACGCAGTATTTT
-	TRBJ2-7	TRBV10-1	TRBD2	CASTQGTSGDYEQYF	TGCGCCAGCACCCAAGGGACTAGCGGAGACTACGAGCAGTACTTC
-	TRBJ2-4	TRBV7-9	-	CASSLAVTVAKNIQYF	TGTGCCAGCAGCTTAGCGGTTACGGTAGCCAAAAACATTCAGTACTTC
-	TRBJ2-7	TRBV4-2	TRBD1	CASSHDPGTGFHEQYF	TGTGCCAGCAGCCATGACCCCGGGACAGGGTTCCACGAGCAGTACTTC
-	TRBJ2-3	TRBV7-3	TRBD2	CASSLSPGLAPDTQYF	TGTGCCAGCAGCTTAAGTCCGGGACTAGCACCAGATACGCAGTATTTT
-	TRBJ2-1	TRBV27	-	CASSVPGASYNEQFF	TGTGCCAGCAGTGTCCCTGGAGCTTCCTACAATGAGCAGTTCTTC
-	TRBJ2-7	TRBV19	-	CASSSIPAGEQYF	TGTGCCAGTAGTTCGATCCCCGCGGGGGAGCAGTACTTC
-	TRBJ2-7	TRBV27	TRBD1	CASSFIQRNQGVYEQYF	TGTGCCAGCAGTTTCATCCAGCGCAACCAGGGGGTCTACGAGCAGTACTTC
-	TRBJ1-4	TRBV18	TRBD1	CASSPGQGASLFF	TGTGCCAGCTCACCGGGACAGGGGGCGTCCCTGTTTTTT
-	TRBJ2-5	TRBV25-1	-	CASSESRTEETQYF	TGTGCCAGCAGTGAGTCCCGGACAGAAGAGACCCAGTACTTC
few	TRBJ1-1	TRBV19	-	CASSIGGSNTEAFF	TGTGCCAGTAGTATAGGAGGGTCTAACACTGAAGCTTTCTTT
once	TRBJ2-5	TRBV11-2	TRBD2	CASSFLAGGKTQYF	TGTGCCAGCAGCTTTTTAGCGGGAGGGAAGACCCAGTACTTC
-	TRBJ2-5	TRBV28	TRBD2	CASSSFRSSGRIGTETQYF	TGTGCCAGCAGTTCCTTTCGATCCAGCGGGAGGATTGGAACAGAGACCCAGTACTTC
few	TRBJ1-2	TRBV30	TRBD1	CAWAGQTPYGYTF	TGTGCCTGGGCGGGACAGACTCCCTATGGCTACACCTTC
-	TRBJ1-6	TRBV10-2	-	CASSDNRVNGSPLHF	TGCGCCAGCAGTGACAACAGGGTGAACGGGTCACCCCTCCACTTT
few	TRBJ2-7	TRBV14	-	CASSQVFFPGHHYEQYF	TGTGCCAGCAGCCAAGTTTTTTTCCCGGGACATCACTACGAGCAGTACTTC
-	TRBJ2-3	TRBV28	-	CASTGHFSPDTQYF	TGTGCCAGCACGGGACATTTTAGTCCAGATACGCAGTATTTT
-	TRBJ2-7	TRBV6-6	TRBD2	CASSGRDYYEQYF	TGTGCCAGCAGTGGGCGGGACTACTACGAGCAGTACTTC
-	TRBJ2-1	TRBV10-1	-	CASSSDTQSYNEQFF	TGCGCCAGCAGTTCCGACACCCAGTCCTACAATGAGCAGTTCTTC
-	TRBJ1-2	TRBV28	TRBD1	CASSSPGQGSGYTF	TGTGCCAGCAGTTCCCCCGGACAGGGAAGCGGCTACACCTTC
-	TRBJ2-3	TRBV27	TRBD2	CASSSGLAGGRSDTQYF	TGTGCCAGCAGTTCGGGGCTAGCGGGAGGGAGATCAGATACGCAGTATTTT
-	TRBJ2-1	TRBV10-3	-	CAISESAGSYNEQFF	TGTGCCATCAGTGAGTCGGCAGGCTCCTACAATGAGCAGTTCTTC
-	TRBJ2-3	TRBV7-9	-	CASSLRGPPGDTQYF	TGTGCCAGCAGCCTACGCGGGCCTCCAGGCGATACGCAGTATTTT
-	TRBJ1-1	TRBV5-1	TRBD1	CASSFSGTGILNTEAFF	TGCGCCAGCAGCTTCTCCGGGACAGGGATTTTGAACACTGAAGCTTTCTTT
few	TRBJ2-7	TRBV27	TRBD2	CASSYRGTTYEQYF	TGTGCCAGCAGTTATCGCGGGACTACCTACGAGCAGTACTTC